The 25 T cell receptor beta chains below come from one sample, sequenced in a study of blood T cell repertoires in COVID-19. Generated by immunoSEQ multiplex PCR, the TCRdb table keeps only in-frame clones and is missing some. The sample lists 300,000 to 450,000 clones, about 88% occurring once. The sample consisted of peripheral blood. The receptors come from a human donor in a cohort sampled during active COVID-19.

J is TRBJ2-3 and V is TRBV5-8, with TRBD2 matching 8 bases. The CDR3 is 15 amino acids. Per the germline V gene, CDR1 is SGHTS and CDR2 is YDEGEE. V gave up 3 bases and J gave up 2 bases; unmatched junction bases: 5. The CDR3 nucleotides read TGTGCCAGCAGCTCTGATAGCGGGGTCACAGATACGCAGTATTTT. This sequence encodes CASSSDSGVTDTQYF.

The V and J genes are TRBV11-3 and TRBJ1-1; D may be TRBD1 (5 bases). Germline CDR1 reads SGHNT; CDR2 reads YENEEA. The CDR3 extends over 14 amino acids. The V gene lost 5 bases and the J gene lost 4 bases, with 14 bases spanning the gap. The CDR3 reads CASSPNQGSTEAFF. The CDR3 nucleotides read TGTGCCAGCAGCCCGAACCAGGGAAGCACTGAAGCTTTCTTT.

This rearrangement joins TRBV19 to TRBJ1-5, with D perhaps matching TRBD1 (5 bases). This CDR3 spans 20 amino acids. The germline V gene encodes CDR1 LNHDA and CDR2 SQIVND (reference sequence). Trimming stripped 4 bases from V and 1 base from J, with 26 bases between. The CDR3 bases are TGTGCCAGTAGTACCCTGGTGATCCTTGGAGGGACTATCAGCAATCAGCCCCAGCATTTT. Residues: CASSTLVILGGTISNQPQHF.

V is TRBV5-8 and J is TRBJ2-5; 8 bases map to TRBD1. Germline values: CDR1 SGHTS, CDR2 YDEGEE. The V and J ends lost 2 bases and 5 bases, in that order; junction bases with no gene match: 8. The length of the CDR3 is 15 residues. CDR3 in amino acids: CASSFPGGEGETQYF. The DNA for the CDR3 is TGTGCCAGCAGCTTCCCAGGGGGCGAGGGGGAGACCCAGTACTTC.

The chain employs TRBV28 and TRBJ2-7; maybe TRBD1 (6 bases). This CDR3 is 13 amino acids long. The V gene lost 10 bases and the J gene lost 3 bases, with 16 bases spanning the gap. Looked up from germline, CDR1 is MDHEN and CDR2 is SYDVKM. CDR3 nucleotide sequence: TGTGCCACAGAGGGCCCAGGGGACTACGAGCAGTACTTC. As protein: CATEGPGDYEQYF.

The chain carries TRBV5-4 and TRBJ2-5; tentative D call: TRBD1 (6 bases). This CDR3 comprises 15 residues. Trimming removed 3 bases at V and 4 bases at J, with 16 bases between. Per the germline V gene, CDR1 is SGHNT and CDR2 is YYREEE (reference sequence). The DNA for the CDR3 is TGTGCCAGCAGCTCGGGACAAACTGGGGGAGAGACCCAGTACTTC. Encoded protein: CASSSGQTGGETQYF.

This chain connects TRBV12-1 to TRBJ1-1; the D call in the table, TRBD1, was not verified against the DNA. TRBV12-1 is described as a pseudogene. The CDR3 totals 15 residues. In DNA form, the CDR3 reads TGTGCCAGCAGGCTCCGACAGGGAGAGAACACTGAAGCTTTCTTT. It yields the protein CASRLRQGENTEAFF.

This chain uses TRBV28 with TRBJ2-7, with 8 positions matching TRBD2. The CDR3 runs 15 residues. Germline values: CDR1 MDHEN, CDR2 SYDVKM. V lost 3 bases, J lost 0 bases, and 4 bases stayed unmatched. The CDR3 DNA follows: TGTGCCAGCAGTTTGGTAGCGGGATCCTCCTACGAGCAGTACTTC. Encoded protein: CASSLVAGSSYEQYF.

Remarks on this clone: An end of the junction does not agree with germline; a read error may underlie this. The CDR3 loop is CASSQDEGTLPFF. The CDR3 region has the DNA TGCGCCAGCAGCCAAGATGAGGGGACTCTTCCCTTCTTT. The gene calls are TRBV4-1 and TRBJ1-4; D might be TRBD1 (5 bases). Germline values: CDR1 MGHRA, CDR2 YSYEKL. This CDR3 region has 13 residues.

This clone has a handful of counts. The J gene is TRBJ2-5, the V gene TRBV19; 10 bases are shared with TRBD2. The V segment lost 5 bases and the J segment 5 bases; nucleotides outside the gene matches: 11. The CDR3 has 16 amino acids. Looked up from germline, CDR1 is LNHDA and CDR2 is SQIVND (reference sequence). The CDR3 region has the DNA TGTGCCAGTAGTCCCCAAGCTGCTAGCGGGGGTGAGACCCAGTACTTC. Protein sequence: CASSPQAASGGETQYF.

The chain joins TRBV18 to TRBJ2-5; D is possibly TRBD2 (7 bases). V gave up 0 bases and J gave up 4 bases, with 12 bases separating them. The germline CDR1 and CDR2 sequences are KGHSH and LQKENI. This CDR3 has 15 amino acids. CDR3: CASSPPTAGAETQYF. CDR3 sequence (DNA): TGTGCCAGCTCACCACCTACCGCGGGGGCAGAGACCCAGTACTTC. Based on the CDR3 plus reference TRBV18 and TRBJ2-5, the full variable domain is NAGVMQNPRHLVRRRGQEARLRCSPMKGHSHVYWYRQLPEEGLKFMVYLQKENIIDESGMPKERFSAEFPKEGPSILRIQQVVRGDSAAYFCASSPPTAGAETQYFGPGTRLLVL.

The chain joins TRBV2 to TRBJ1-4; possibly TRBD1 for D (6 bases). The CDR3 consists of 13 residues. Looked up from germline, CDR1 is SNHLY and CDR2 is FYNNEI. V dropped 6 bases and J dropped 6 bases, with 11 bases sitting between them. CDR3 residues: CASRGGWDEKLFF. The DNA of the CDR3 is TGTGCCAGCAGAGGGGGATGGGATGAAAAACTGTTTTTT.

The V gene is TRBV5-8, the J gene TRBJ2-7, with no clear D. This CDR3 contains 15 residues. Between the trimmed V and J ends, which lost 1 base and 3 bases, there was a span of 14 bases. The V gene's germline CDR1 is SGHTS and CDR2 YDEGEE. CDR3 region: CASSLMQATHYEQYF. In nucleotides, the CDR3 is TGTGCCAGCAGCTTGATGCAGGCAACTCACTACGAGCAGTACTTC.

The chain joins TRBV30 to TRBJ1-2, with 10 bases fitting TRBD1. This CDR3 comprises 15 residues. From germline, CDR1 is GTSNPN and CDR2 SVGIG (reference sequence). V shed 2 bases, J shed 7 bases, and the junction held 10 bases outside the gene matches. In DNA, the CDR3 is TGTGCCTGGAGTTTTATGGGACAGGGGTACCCTGGCTACACCTTC. As protein: CAWSFMGQGYPGYTF.

The chain joins TRBV7-2 to TRBJ2-1; no definite D call. Germline V gene data show CDR1 as SGHTA and CDR2 as FQGNSA. The CDR3 runs 16 residues. Trimming left V 2 bases short and J 2 bases short, with 13 bases between. CDR3 amino acids: CASSLQSELTYNEQFF. CDR3 bases: TGTGCCAGCAGCTTACAATCGGAGCTAACCTACAATGAGCAGTTCTTC.

V usage is TRBV5-1 and J usage is TRBJ2-1; 11 bases map to TRBD1. The CDR3 has 17 amino acids. CDR1 is SGHRS, CDR2 YFSETQ, per germline. V lost 0 bases and J lost 5; bases outside the gene matches: 7. CDR3 DNA sequence: TGCGCCAGCAGCTTGGACGTGGGACAGGGGGGAAACAATGAGCAGTTCTTC. It translates to CASSLDVGQGGNNEQFF. Full variable domain (remainder filled in from reference TRBV5-1 and TRBJ2-1): KAGVTQTPRYLIKTRGQQVTLSCSPISGHRSVSWYQQTPGQGLQFLFEYFSETQRNKGNFPGRFSGRQFSNSRSEMNVSTLELGDSALYLCASSLDVGQGGNNEQFFGPGTRLTVL.

The V and J genes are TRBV4-1 and TRBJ2-7, with D perhaps TRBD1 (5 bases). In germline, CDR1 is MGHRA, CDR2 YSYEKL. Trimming stripped 1 base from V and 4 bases from J, with 14 bases between. The CDR3 loop spans 15 amino acids. Written as DNA, the CDR3 is TGCGCCAGCAGCCAAGGGGATAGAAGGGGATACGAGCAGTACTTC. This gives the protein CASSQGDRRGYEQYF.

This clone was seen only once. J is TRBJ1-2 and V is TRBV25-1; no clear D gene. Germline-derived CDR1 and CDR2 are MGHDK and SYGVNS. The V end was cut by 4 bases, the J end by 4 bases, with 13 bases between. CDR3 size: 14 residues. DNA for the CDR3: TGTGCCAGCAGTGGGCGGGCGAAGGGCTATGGCTACACCTTC. This gives the protein CASSGRAKGYGYTF.

The J gene is TRBJ2-1, the V gene TRBV4-1; unclear D gene. CDR3 size: 15 residues. V was cut by 0 bases and J by 1 base, with 7 bases left in between. CDR1 and CDR2 from the germline V gene are MGHRA and YSYEKL. The CDR3 DNA is TGCGCCAGCAGCCAAGAGGCCCAATCCTACAATGAGCAGTTCTTC. Translated: CASSQEAQSYNEQFF.

This clone has a handful of counts. The J gene is TRBJ1-1, the V gene TRBV3-1 (or the pseudogene TRBV3-2), with D unresolved. Looked up from germline, CDR1 is LGHDT and CDR2 is YNNKEL (reference sequence). Between the trimmed V and J ends, which lost 0 bases and 1 base, there was a span of 6 bases. The CDR3 has 14 residues. The CDR3: CASSQDRSNTEAFF. The DNA for the CDR3 is TGTGCCAGCAGCCAAGACAGGTCGAACACTGAAGCTTTCTTT.

The genes are TRBV7-9 and TRBJ2-7; 8 bases align to TRBD1. Germline CDR1 SEHNR, CDR2 FQNEAQ (reference sequence). After removal of 5 bases from V and 2 bases from J, the junction contained 5 bases not matched to a gene. The CDR3 runs 14 residues. In DNA form, the CDR3 reads TGTGCCAGCAGCACCCGGACAGGGACCTACGAGCAGTACTTC. Protein product: CASSTRTGTYEQYF.

This chain links TRBV15 with TRBJ2-3; 9 nucleotides align to TRBD1. Looked up from germline, CDR1 is LNHNV and CDR2 is YYDKDF (reference sequence). The ends lost 4 bases at V and 4 bases at J; junction bases unmatched: 6. The CDR3 contains 15 residues. The CDR3 region is CATSTRDRAADTQYF. In nucleotides, the CDR3 is TGTGCCACCAGCACCAGGGACAGGGCGGCAGATACGCAGTATTTT.

The rearrangement joins TRBV28 to TRBJ2-1; 7 bases match TRBD2. The length of the CDR3 is 12 residues. Germline values: CDR1 MDHEN, CDR2 SYDVKM. Trimming cost V 5 bases and J 8 bases; bases outside gene matches: 3. The DNA of the CDR3 is TGTGCCAGCAGTCAGACTAGCTATGAGCAGTTCTTC. It is translated as CASSQTSYEQFF.

The chain has TRBV7-2 and TRBJ2-1; D perhaps matches TRBD2 (5 bases). This CDR3 is 16 amino acids long. V lost 0 bases and J lost 8, with 17 bases in between. From germline, CDR1 is SGHTA and CDR2 FQGNSA. The CDR3 reads CASSLARRQRSDEQFF. The DNA of the CDR3 is TGTGCCAGCAGCTTAGCGCGGCGGCAGCGTAGCGATGAGCAGTTCTTC.

The J gene is TRBJ1-3, the V gene TRBV3-1 (or the pseudogene TRBV3-2), with D possibly being TRBD1 (5 bases). The CDR3 has 14 amino acids. CDR1 and CDR2 from the germline V gene are LGHDT and YNNKEL (reference sequence). Trimming pared 4 bases from V and 0 bases from J, leaving 7 bases between. Here the CDR3 reads CASSPGLSGNTIYF. The CDR3 coding sequence is TGTGCCAGCAGCCCGGGACTCTCTGGAAACACCATATATTTT.